This entry features one T cell receptor (beta chain) sequence. Controls comprised healthy donors matched for age and sex. RNA, at about 0.45 to 1 ug, was reverse transcribed with random hexamers. The method of amplification for TCR beta CDR3 was immunoSEQ multiplex PCR, covering 54 Vbeta and 13 Jbeta. TCRdb processed the immunoSEQ multiplex PCR reads anew with MiXCR; each CDR3 protein has one entry. The sample has 100,000 or so distinct CDR3 sequences; nearly 95% are singletons. This sample is drawn from a study of CD8 T cells in Susac syndrome. The germline V and J ends were trimmed by 1 base and 8 bases, with 8 bases remaining between them. Germline CDR1 is LGHDT and CDR2 is YNNKEL (reference sequence). This CDR3 comprises 12 residues.

V usage is TRBV3-1 and J usage is TRBJ1-1; D is undetermined. The source of this sequence is a human donor in good health. Input material: CD4+ T cells from PBMCs. CDR3 residues: CASSQAGAEAFF. For the CDR3, the DNA is TGTGCCAGCAGCCAAGCCGGCGCCGAAGCTTTCTTT.